This T cell receptor beta chain was sequenced for a study of OX40 agonist ivuxolimab in advanced cancers. This clone has more than one count but fewer than ten. Its specificity is not known. The ends lost 3 bases at V and 5 bases at J; junction bases unmatched: 7. This CDR3 is built from 14 residues. The V gene's germline CDR1 is MDHEN and CDR2 SYDVKM. Profiled with immunoSEQ multiplex PCR; TCRdb holds only in-frame clones, not every one. The top ten clones hold about 1.1% of a sample with tens of thousands of clones, around nine tenths of them seen once. Whole-study findings and limits: At doses 0.1 to 3.0 mg/kg, CD4+ and CD8+ clones expanded. It was not determined which antigens were specifically recognized by the peripheral T cells that had undergone clonal expansion. The mean number of expanded clones was higher in CD8+ T cells than in CD4+.

Sequences were derived from CD4+ or CD8+ T cells sorted from blood, sampled in a trial of the OX40 agonist ivuxolimab. V is TRBV28 and J is TRBJ2-7, with 7 bases matching TRBD2. This TCR came from an adult with an advanced solid tumor such as melanoma, head and neck, liver or kidney cancer. CDR3 sequence: CASSFWGRAHEQYF. In nucleotides, the CDR3 is TGTGCCAGCAGTTTTTGGGGGAGGGCCCACGAGCAGTACTTC.